The 18 T cell receptor beta chains below come from one sample, sequenced in a study of T cells expressing NK-cell markers. TCRdb reanalyzed the 5' RACE reads, giving one entry per CDR3 protein sequence and no DNA. The table lists about 460,000 distinct CDR3 sequences. What was sequenced was blood T cells: a sorted CD56 or NKG2C T cell subset, CD4+ or CD8+ T cells, or bulk PBMC T cells (not recorded which). These receptors all stem from a woman between 50 and 59 years old in good health.

V gene TRBV20-1 combines with J gene TRBJ2-5; TCRdb lists TRBD1, though no DNA is available to test this call. The CDR3 runs 16 residues. Germline V gene lookup returns CDR1 DFQATT and CDR2 SNEGSKA (reference sequence). CDR3 sequence reads: CSARDGTGNLLETQYF.

This chain connects TRBV3-1 to TRBJ2-3. The CDR3 covers 15 residues. The germline V gene has CDR1 LGHDT and CDR2 YNNKEL (reference sequence). The CDR3 sequence: CASSQGVSGSDTQYF.

The rearrangement uses TRBV5-1 and TRBJ2-3; absent DNA, TCRdb's TRBD1 call cannot be checked. The CDR3 length is 16 residues. Germline values: CDR1 SGHRS, CDR2 YFSETQ. This CDR3 is CASSVGGTQGPDTQYF.

This rearrangement joins TRBV11-2 to TRBJ2-1. From germline, CDR1 is SGHAT and CDR2 FQNNGV. This CDR3 contains 13 residues. CDR3 residues: CASRVWADDEQFF.

The CDR3 reads CSAKTELPQQFF. This chain links TRBV20-1 with TRBJ2-1; TCRdb proposes TRBD2, but this gene call is untestable without DNA. CDR3 length: 12 residues. CDR1 is DFQATT and CDR2 is SNEGSKA in the germline V gene (reference sequence).

This CDR3 reads CASSPSHGGEQYF. The chain uses TRBV18 and TRBJ2-7; TCRdb picks TRBD2, but there is no DNA to check that call. Germline CDR1 KGHSH, CDR2 LQKENI. There are 13 residues in the CDR3.

The chain is built from TRBV18 and TRBJ2-2. Germline V lookup: CDR1 KGHSH, CDR2 LQKENI. This CDR3 contains 15 residues. CDR3 amino acids: CASSPPNRTTGELFF.

The genes are TRBV5-1 and TRBJ2-2; TCRdb gives TRBD1 as the D gene, but with no DNA this cannot be confirmed. Germline-derived CDR1 and CDR2 are SGHRS and YFSETQ. The CDR3 loop spans 15 amino acids. The CDR3: CASSLGQPAGELFFF.

This sequence joins TRBV2 and TRBJ2-1; TCRdb proposes TRBD1, but this gene call is untestable without DNA. The V gene's germline CDR1 is SNHLY and CDR2 FYNNEI. This CDR3 has 15 amino acids. The CDR3 region is CASSYRWGSYNEQFF.

The chain uses TRBV7-8 and TRBJ1-1; there is no DNA to check the TCRdb D call of TRBD1. This CDR3 has 14 residues. The germline gives CDR1 SGHVS, CDR2 FQNEAQ. The CDR3 is CASSTRDRLTEAFF.

The chain carries TRBV3-1 and TRBJ1-1. CDR1 and CDR2 from the germline V gene are LGHDT and YNNKEL (reference sequence). There are 15 residues in the CDR3. The CDR3 loop reads CASSQHYRENTEAFF.

This rearrangement joins TRBV29-1 to TRBJ2-5; TCRdb returns TRBD2, unconfirmable since there is no DNA. This CDR3 comprises 14 residues. Germline-derived CDR1 and CDR2 are SQVTM and ANQGSEA. The CDR3 is CSVALLVGQETQYF. Supplemented by reference TRBV29-1 and TRBJ2-5, the full variable domain reads SAVISQKPSRDICQRGTSLTIQCQVDSQVTMMFWYRQQPGQSLTLIATANQGSEATYESGFVIDKFPISRPNLTFSTLTVSNMSPEDSSIYLCSVALLVGQETQYFGPGTRLLVL.

The chain carries TRBV2 and TRBJ1-2; TCRdb picks TRBD1, but there is no DNA to check that call. CDR3 length: 11 residues. CDR1 is SNHLY, CDR2 FYNNEI, per germline. This CDR3 is CAGGTGEGYTF.

The chain employs TRBV5-1 and TRBJ2-5; the D gene TCRdb calls, TRBD1, cannot be checked with no DNA. The CDR3 covers 15 residues. Germline V gives CDR1 SGHRS, CDR2 YFSETQ. The CDR3 sequence: CASSLGTGPQETQYF.

The chain links TRBV29-1 to TRBJ2-3; TCRdb reports TRBD2, a call that lacks DNA to check it against. CDR1 and CDR2 (germline): SQVTM, ANQGSEA. CDR3 length: 15 amino acids. The CDR3 region is CSALLADLSTDTQYF.

The chain joins TRBV7-2 to TRBJ2-3; the D call of TRBD1 rests on TCRdb alone, since no DNA is present to check it. The CDR3 length is 16 residues. The V gene's germline CDR1 is SGHTA and CDR2 FQGNSA. CDR3 protein: CASSSPGWRSTDTQYF.

The gene calls are TRBV4-2 and TRBJ2-2. This CDR3 is 17 amino acids long. Looked up from germline, CDR1 is LGHNA and CDR2 is YNFKEQ. The CDR3 loop is CASSQENARINTGELFF.

The V gene is TRBV15, the J gene TRBJ2-5; with no DNA, the TCRdb D assignment of TRBD1 cannot be verified. This CDR3 has 14 residues. Germline loops: CDR1 LNHNV, CDR2 YYDKDF (reference sequence). CDR3 residues: CATSRDGIGETQYF. Full variable domain (missing parts from reference TRBV15 and TRBJ2-5): DAMVIQNPRYQVTQFGKPVTLSCSQTLNHNVMYWYQQKSSQAPKLLFHYYDKDFNNEADTPDNFQSRRPNTSFCFLDIRSPGLGDTAMYLCATSRDGIGETQYFGPGTRLLVL.